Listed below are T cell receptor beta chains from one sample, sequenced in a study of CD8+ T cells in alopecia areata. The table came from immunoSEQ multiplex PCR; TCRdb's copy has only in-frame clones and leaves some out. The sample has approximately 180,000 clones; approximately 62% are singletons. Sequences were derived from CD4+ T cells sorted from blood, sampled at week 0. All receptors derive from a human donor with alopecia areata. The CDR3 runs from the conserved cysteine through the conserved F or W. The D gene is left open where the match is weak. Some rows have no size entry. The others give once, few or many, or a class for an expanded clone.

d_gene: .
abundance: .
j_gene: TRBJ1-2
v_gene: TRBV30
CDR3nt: TGTGCCTGGATACGTAGGTGGTACACCTTC
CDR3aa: CAWIRRWYTF

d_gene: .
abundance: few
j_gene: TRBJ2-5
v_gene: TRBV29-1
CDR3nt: TGCAGCGTTGCAGGGGATAGCCAAGAGACCCAGTACTTC
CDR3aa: CSVAGDSQETQYF

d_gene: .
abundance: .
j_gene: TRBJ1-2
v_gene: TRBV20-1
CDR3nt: TGCAGTGCTAGAGTAGGTGATGGCTACACCTTC
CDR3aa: CSARVGDGYTF

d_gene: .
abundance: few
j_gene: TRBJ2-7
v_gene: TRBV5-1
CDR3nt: TGCGCCAGCAGCTTGCAAGGCAGGGTCAACGAGCAGTACTTC
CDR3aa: CASSLQGRVNEQYF

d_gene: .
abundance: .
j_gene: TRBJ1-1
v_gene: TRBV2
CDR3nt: TGTGCCAGCAGTGTGGACACTGAAGCTTTCTTT
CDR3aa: CASSVDTEAFF

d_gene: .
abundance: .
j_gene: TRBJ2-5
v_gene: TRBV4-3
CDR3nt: TGCGCCAGCAGCCCGATTAGCGGAGAGACCCAGTACTTC
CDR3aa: CASSPISGETQYF

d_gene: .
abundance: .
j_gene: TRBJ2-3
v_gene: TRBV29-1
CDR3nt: TGCAGCGTTGTAGAAGGGACAGATACGCAGTATTTT
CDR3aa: CSVVEGTDTQYF

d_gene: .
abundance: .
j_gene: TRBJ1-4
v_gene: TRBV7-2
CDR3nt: TGTGCCAGCAGCTTAGGTAACAGGGTGGATGAAAAACTGTTTTTT
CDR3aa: CASSLGNRVDEKLFF

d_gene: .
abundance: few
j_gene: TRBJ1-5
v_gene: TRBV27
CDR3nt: TGTGCCAGCAGTCTACAGGGATGGGGTCAGCCCCAGCATTTT
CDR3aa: CASSLQGWGQPQHF

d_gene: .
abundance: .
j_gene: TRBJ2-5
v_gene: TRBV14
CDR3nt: TGTGCCAGCAGCCAGGGGAACCAAGAGACCCAGTACTTC
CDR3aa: CASSQGNQETQYF